Below, one TCR beta chain is given with its context. The data originate from a study of shared clonotypes between healthy human individuals. Germline CDR1 SGHRS, CDR2 YFSETQ. This CDR3 region has 17 residues. V gave up 5 bases and J gave up 2 bases, with 17 bases separating them. The repertoire was sequenced with immunoSEQ multiplex PCR; TCRdb's copy has only in-frame clones and lacks some. The sample contains over 2 million clones, 85% to 95% of which appear only once. Sequencing input: naive CD4+ T cells sorted from blood. Subset here: CD45RA+ positively selected. The source of this sequence is a man between 18 and 35 years old in good health. The chain combines TRBV5-1 with TRBJ2-6; D possibly corresponds to TRBD2 (6 bases). The DNA of the CDR3 is TGCGCCAGCAGTCCCGGAGGAGGGAGTGCTGGGGCCAACGTCCTGACTTTC. It is translated as CASSPGGGSAGANVLTF.